This TCR beta chain derives from a study of PD-1 blockade in classical Hodgkin lymphoma. Study-level background: Patients got intravenous nivolumab 3 mg/kg every 2 weeks. Whole-study findings and limits: What caused the repertoire differences, perhaps disease activity or prior therapy, remains undefined.

Libraries were prepared by immunoSEQ multiplex PCR; TCRdb keeps only in-frame clonotypes and omits some of them. The sample lists about 35,000 clones, less than 85% occurring once. To note about this clone: Its antigen is not known.

All patients relapsed after autologous stem cell transplantation, and brentuximab vedotin exposure varied. Classifying best responses yielded complete response, partial response or progressive disease. Per the germline V gene, CDR1 is SGHVS and CDR2 is FQNEAQ. V was pared by 5 bases and J by 4 bases, with 5 bases of the junction left unmatched. CDR3 length equals 14 residues. Specimen: peripheral blood mononuclear cells (PBMCs), collected before the second cycle of nivolumab. This TCR was recovered from a human donor with classical Hodgkin lymphoma. The chain has TRBV7-8 and TRBJ1-2; 9 bases fit TRBD1. The CDR3 sequence is CASSPSTGGYGYTF. Here the CDR3 DNA reads TGTGCCAGCAGCCCATCGACAGGGGGCTATGGCTACACCTTC.